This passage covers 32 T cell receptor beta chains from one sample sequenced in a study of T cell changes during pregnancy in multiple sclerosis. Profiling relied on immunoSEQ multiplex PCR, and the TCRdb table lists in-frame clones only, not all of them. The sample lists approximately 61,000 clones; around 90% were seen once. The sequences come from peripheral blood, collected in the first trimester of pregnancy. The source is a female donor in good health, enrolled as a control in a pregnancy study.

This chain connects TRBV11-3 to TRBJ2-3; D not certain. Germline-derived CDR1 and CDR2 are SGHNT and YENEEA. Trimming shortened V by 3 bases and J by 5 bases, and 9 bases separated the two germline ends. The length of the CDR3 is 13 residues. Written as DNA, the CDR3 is TGTGCCAGCAGCTTTTCAGAGGTAGATACGCAGTATTTT. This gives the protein CASSFSEVDTQYF.

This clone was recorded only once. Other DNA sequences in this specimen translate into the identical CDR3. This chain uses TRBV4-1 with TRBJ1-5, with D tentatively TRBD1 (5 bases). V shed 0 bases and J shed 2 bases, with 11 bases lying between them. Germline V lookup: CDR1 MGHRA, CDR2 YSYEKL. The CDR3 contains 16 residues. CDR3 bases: TGCGCCAGCAGCCAAGAAAGGGGTTTGGGCAATCAGCCCCAGCATTTT. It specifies CASSQERGLGNQPQHF.

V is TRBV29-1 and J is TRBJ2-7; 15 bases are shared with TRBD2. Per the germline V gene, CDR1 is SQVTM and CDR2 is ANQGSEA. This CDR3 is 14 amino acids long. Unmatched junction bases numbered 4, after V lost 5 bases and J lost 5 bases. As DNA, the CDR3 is TGCAGCGTTCTGGGACTAGCGGGAGGCAACGAGCAGTACTTC. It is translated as CSVLGLAGGNEQYF.

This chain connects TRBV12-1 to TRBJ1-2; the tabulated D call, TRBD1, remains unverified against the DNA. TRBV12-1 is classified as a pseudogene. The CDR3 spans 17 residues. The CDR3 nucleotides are TGTGCCAGCAGCTCCCCCCCGTACAGGGGGGGACACTATGGCTACACCTTC. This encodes CASSSPPYRGGHYGYTF.

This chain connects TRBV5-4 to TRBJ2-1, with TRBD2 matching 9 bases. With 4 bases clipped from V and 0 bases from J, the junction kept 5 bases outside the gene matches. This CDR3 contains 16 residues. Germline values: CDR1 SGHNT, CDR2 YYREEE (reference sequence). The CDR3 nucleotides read TGTGCCAGCAGCCCCTTAGCGGGGGTCTCCTACAATGAGCAGTTCTTC. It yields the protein CASSPLAGVSYNEQFF.

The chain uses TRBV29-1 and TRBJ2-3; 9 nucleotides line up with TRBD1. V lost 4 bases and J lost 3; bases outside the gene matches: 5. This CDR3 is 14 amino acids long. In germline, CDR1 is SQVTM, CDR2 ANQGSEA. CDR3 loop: CSVVWGQGTDTQYF. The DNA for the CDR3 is TGCAGCGTTGTATGGGGACAGGGAACAGATACGCAGTATTTT.

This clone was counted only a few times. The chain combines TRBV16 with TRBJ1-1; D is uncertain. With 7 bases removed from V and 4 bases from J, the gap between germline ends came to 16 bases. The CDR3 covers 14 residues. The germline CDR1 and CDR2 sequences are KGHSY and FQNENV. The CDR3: CASTILPRGTEAFF. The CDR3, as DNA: TGTGCCAGCACCATCTTACCCCGGGGCACTGAAGCTTTCTTT.

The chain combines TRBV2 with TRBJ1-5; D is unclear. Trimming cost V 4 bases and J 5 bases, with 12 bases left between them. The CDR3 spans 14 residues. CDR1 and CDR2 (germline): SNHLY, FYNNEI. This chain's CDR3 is CASSAAVIHQPQHF. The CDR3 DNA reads TGTGCCAGCAGTGCGGCGGTTATCCATCAGCCCCAGCATTTT.

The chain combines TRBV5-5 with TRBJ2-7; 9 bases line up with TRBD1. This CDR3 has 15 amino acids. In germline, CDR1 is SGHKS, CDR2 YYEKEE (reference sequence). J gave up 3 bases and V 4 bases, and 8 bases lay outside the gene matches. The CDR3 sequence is CASSGRTGDNYEQYF. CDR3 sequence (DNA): TGTGCCAGCAGCGGCCGGACAGGGGACAACTACGAGCAGTACTTC.

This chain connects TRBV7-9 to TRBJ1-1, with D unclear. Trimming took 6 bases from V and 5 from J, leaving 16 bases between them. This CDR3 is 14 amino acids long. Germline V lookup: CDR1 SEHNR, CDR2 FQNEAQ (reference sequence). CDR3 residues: CASRPVLTKTEAFF. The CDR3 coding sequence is TGTGCCAGCAGACCCGTCCTCACAAAAACTGAAGCTTTCTTT.

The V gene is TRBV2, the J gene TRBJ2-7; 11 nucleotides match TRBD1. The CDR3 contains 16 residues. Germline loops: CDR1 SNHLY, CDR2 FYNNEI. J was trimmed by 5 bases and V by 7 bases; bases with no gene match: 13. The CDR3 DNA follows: TGTGCCAGCAATATACCCGGGACAGGGGGATCCAACGAGCAGTACTTC. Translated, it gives CASNIPGTGGSNEQYF. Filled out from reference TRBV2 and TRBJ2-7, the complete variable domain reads EPEVTQTPSHQVTQMGQEVILRCVPISNHLYFYWYRQILGQKVEFLVSFYNNEISEKSEIFDDQFSVERPDGSNFTLKIRSTKLEDSAMYFCASNIPGTGGSNEQYFGPGTRLTVT.

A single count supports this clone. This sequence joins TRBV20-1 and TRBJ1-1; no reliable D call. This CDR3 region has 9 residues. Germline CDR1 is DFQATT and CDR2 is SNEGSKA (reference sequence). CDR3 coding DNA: TGCACTGCCGACACTGAAGCTTTCTTT. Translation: CTADTEAFF.

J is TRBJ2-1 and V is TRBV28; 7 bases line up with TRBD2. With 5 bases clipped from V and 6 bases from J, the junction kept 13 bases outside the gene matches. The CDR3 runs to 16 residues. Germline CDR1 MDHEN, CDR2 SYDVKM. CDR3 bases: TGTGCCAGCAGTGTTAGGTCGGGAGGCCCCCCCAATGAGCAGTTCTTC. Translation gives CASSVRSGGPPNEQFF. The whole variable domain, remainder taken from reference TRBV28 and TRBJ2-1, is DVKVTQSSRYLVKRTGEKVFLECVQDMDHENMFWYRQDPGLGLRLIYFSYDVKMKEKGDIPEGYSVSREKKERFSLILESASTNQTSMYLCASSVRSGGPPNEQFFGPGTRLTVL.

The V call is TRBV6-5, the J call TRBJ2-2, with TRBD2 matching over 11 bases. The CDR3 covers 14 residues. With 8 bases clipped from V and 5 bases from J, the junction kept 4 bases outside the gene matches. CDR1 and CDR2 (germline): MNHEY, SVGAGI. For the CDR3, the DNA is TGTGCCAGCTGCCTAGCGGGAGGTACCGGGGAGCTGTTTTTT. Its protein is CASCLAGGTGELFF.

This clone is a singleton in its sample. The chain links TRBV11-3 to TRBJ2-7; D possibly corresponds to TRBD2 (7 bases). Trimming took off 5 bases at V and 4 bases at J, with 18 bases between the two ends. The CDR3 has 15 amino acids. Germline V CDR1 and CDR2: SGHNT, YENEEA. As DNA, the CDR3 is TGTGCCAGCAGCAGGGAGGGGGGTTCTTCATACGAGCAGTACTTC. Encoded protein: CASSREGGSSYEQYF.

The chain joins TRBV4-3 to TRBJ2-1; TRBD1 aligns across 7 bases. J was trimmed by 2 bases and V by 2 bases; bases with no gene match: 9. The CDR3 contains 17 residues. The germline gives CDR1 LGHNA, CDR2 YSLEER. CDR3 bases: TGCGCCAGCAGCCAAACCAGACAGGGCACCCCCTACAATGAGCAGTTCTTC. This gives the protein CASSQTRQGTPYNEQFF.

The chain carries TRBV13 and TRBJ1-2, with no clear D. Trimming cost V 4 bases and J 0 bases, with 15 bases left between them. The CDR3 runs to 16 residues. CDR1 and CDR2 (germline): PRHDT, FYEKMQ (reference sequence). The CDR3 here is CASSSLGGGPNYGYTF. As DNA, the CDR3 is TGTGCCAGCAGCTCCTTGGGTGGAGGACCTAACTATGGCTACACCTTC.

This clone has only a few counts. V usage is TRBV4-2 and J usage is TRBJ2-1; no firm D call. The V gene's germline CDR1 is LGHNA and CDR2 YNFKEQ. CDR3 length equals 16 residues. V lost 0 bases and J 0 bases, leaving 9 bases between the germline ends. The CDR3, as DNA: TGTGCCAGCAGCCAAGAAGGTGGCGGCTCCTACAATGAGCAGTTCTTC. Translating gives CASSQEGGGSYNEQFF.

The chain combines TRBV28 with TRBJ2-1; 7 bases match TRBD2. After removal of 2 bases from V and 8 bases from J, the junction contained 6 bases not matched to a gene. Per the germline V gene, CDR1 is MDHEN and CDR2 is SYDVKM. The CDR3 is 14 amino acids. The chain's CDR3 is CASSLESGNYEQFF. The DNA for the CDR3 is TGTGCCAGCAGTTTAGAGAGCGGGAACTATGAGCAGTTCTTC.

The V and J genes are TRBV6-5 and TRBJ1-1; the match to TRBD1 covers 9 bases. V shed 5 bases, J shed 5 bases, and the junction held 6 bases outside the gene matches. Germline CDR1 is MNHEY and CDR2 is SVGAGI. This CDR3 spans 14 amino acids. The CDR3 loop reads CASSVQGARTEAFF. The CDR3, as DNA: TGTGCCAGCAGTGTACAGGGGGCGCGAACTGAAGCTTTCTTT.

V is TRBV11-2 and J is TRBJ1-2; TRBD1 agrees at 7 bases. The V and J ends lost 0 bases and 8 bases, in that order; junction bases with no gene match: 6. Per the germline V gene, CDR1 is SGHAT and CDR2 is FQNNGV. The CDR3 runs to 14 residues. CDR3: CASSLEVGGAGYTF. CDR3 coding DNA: TGTGCCAGCAGCTTAGAAGTAGGGGGCGCCGGCTACACCTTC.

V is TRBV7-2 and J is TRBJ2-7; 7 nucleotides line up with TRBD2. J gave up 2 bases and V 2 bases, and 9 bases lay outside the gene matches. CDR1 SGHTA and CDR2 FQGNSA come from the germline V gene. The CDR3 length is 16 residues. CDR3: CASSLLSGALTYEQYF. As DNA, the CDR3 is TGTGCCAGCAGCTTACTGAGCGGGGCCCTTACCTACGAGCAGTACTTC.

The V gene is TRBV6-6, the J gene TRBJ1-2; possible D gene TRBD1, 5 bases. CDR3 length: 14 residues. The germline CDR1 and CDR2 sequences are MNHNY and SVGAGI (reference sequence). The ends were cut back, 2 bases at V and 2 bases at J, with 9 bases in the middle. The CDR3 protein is CASSYGQGNYGYTF. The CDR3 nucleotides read TGTGCCAGCAGTTACGGTCAGGGAAACTATGGCTACACCTTC.

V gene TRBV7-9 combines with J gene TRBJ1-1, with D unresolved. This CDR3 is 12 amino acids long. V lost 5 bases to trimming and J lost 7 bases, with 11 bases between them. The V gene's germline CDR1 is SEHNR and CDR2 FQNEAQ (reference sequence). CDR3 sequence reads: CASSLTGLEAFF. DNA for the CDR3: TGTGCCAGCAGCCTCACGGGTCTTGAAGCTTTCTTT.

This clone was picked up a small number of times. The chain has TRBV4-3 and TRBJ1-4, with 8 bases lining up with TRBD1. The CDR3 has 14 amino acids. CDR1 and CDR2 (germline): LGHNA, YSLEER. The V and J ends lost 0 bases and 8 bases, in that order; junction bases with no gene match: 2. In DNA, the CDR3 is TGCGCCAGCAGCCAAGATCGGACAGGGGAAAAACTGTTTTTT. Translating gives CASSQDRTGEKLFF.

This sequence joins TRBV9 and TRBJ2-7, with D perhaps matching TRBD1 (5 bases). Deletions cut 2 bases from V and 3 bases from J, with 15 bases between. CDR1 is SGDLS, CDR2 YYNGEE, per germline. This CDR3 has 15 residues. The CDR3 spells CASSVLDNPNYEQYF. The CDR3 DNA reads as TGTGCCAGCAGCGTTTTGGACAACCCCAACTACGAGCAGTACTTC.

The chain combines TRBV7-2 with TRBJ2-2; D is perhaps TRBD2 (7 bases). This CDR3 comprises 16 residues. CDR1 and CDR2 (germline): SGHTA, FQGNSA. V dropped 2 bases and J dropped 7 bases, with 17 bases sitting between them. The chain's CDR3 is CASSLWGGGSLGELFF. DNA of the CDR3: TGTGCCAGCAGCTTATGGGGGGGCGGCTCGCTCGGGGAGCTGTTTTTT. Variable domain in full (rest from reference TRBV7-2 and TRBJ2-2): GAGVSQSPSNKVTEKGKDVELRCDPISGHTALYWYRQSLGQGLEFLIYFQGNSAPDKSGLPSDRFSAERTGGSVSTLTIQRTQQEDSAVYLCASSLWGGGSLGELFFGEGSRLTVL.

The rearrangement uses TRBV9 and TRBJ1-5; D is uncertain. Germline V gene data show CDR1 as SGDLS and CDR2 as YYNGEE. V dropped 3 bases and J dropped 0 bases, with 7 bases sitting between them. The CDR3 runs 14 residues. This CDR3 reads CASSAGLSNQPQHF. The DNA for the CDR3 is TGTGCCAGCAGCGCAGGCCTTAGCAATCAGCCCCAGCATTTT.

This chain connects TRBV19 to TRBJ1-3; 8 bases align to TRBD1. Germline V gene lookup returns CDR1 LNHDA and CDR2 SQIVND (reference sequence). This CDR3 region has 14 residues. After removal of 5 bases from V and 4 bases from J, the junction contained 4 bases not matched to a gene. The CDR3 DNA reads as TGTGCCAGTAGTCAGGGGGCGCCGGGAAACACCATATATTTT. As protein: CASSQGAPGNTIYF.

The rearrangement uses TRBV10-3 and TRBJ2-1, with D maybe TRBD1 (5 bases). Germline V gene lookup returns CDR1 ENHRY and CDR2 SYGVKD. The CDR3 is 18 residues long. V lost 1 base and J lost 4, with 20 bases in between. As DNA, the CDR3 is TGTGCCATCAGTGAGTTTAAGTATGAAGGGGCCCAGTACAATGAGCAGTTCTTC. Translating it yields CAISEFKYEGAQYNEQFF.

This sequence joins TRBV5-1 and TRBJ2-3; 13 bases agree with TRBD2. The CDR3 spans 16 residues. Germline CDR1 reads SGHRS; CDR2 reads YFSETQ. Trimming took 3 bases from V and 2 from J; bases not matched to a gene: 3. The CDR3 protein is CASSWGTSGITDTQYF. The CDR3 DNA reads TGCGCCAGCAGCTGGGGGACTAGCGGGATCACAGATACGCAGTATTTT.

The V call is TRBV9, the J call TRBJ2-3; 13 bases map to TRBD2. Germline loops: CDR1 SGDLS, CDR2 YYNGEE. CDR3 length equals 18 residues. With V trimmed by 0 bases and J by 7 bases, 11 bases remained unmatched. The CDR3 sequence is CASSVDSPPGLAGNTQYF. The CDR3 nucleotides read TGTGCCAGCAGCGTAGATTCACCTCCGGGACTAGCGGGAAATACGCAGTATTTT.